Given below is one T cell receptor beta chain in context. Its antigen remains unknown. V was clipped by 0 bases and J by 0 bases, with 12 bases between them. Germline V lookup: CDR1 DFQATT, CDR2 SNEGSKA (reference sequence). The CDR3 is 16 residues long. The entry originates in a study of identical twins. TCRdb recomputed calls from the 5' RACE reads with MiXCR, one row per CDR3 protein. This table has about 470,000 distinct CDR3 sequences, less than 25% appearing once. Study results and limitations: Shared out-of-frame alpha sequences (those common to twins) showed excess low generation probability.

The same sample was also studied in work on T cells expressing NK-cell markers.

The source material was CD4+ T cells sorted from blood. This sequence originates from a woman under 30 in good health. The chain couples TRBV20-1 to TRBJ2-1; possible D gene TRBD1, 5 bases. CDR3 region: CSARDGARSSYNEQFF. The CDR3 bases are TGCAGTGCTAGAGATGGGGCCCGGAGCTCCTACAATGAGCAGTTCTTC.